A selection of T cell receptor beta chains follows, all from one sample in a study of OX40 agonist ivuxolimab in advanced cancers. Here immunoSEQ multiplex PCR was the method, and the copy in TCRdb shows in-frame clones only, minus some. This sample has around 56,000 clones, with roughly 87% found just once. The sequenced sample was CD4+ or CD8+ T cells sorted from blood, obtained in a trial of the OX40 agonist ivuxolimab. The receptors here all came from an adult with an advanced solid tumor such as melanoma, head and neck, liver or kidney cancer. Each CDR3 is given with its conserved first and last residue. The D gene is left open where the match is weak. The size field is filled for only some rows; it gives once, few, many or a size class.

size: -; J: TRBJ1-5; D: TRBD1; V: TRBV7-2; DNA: TGTGCCAGCAGCTTAGAAGGACAGGGGTTACAGCCCCAGCATTTT; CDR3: CASSLEGQGLQPQHF
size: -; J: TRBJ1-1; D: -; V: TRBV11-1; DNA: TGTGCCAGCAGCTTATCAGTGGTCTACACTGAAGCTTTCTTT; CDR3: CASSLSVVYTEAFF
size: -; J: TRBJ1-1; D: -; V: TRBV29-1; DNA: TGCAGCGTTGAGGTGCCGGTGAACACTGAAGCTTTCTTT; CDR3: CSVEVPVNTEAFF
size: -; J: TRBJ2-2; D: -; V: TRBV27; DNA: TGTGCCAGCAGTCCGGGACTGGGTACCGGGGAGCTGTTTTTT; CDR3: CASSPGLGTGELFF
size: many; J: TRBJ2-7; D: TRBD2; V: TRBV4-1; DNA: TGCGCCAGCAGCCAAGTCTCTAGCGGTTACTACGAGCAGTACTTC; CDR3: CASSQVSSGYYEQYF
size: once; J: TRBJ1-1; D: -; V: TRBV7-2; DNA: TGTGCCAGCAGCTTACGGTCCGGACCCCTGAACACTGAAGCTTTCTTT; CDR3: CASSLRSGPLNTEAFF
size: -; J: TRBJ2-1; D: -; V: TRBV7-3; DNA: TGTGCCAGCAGCTCCCATAGTTCAACCTCCTACAATGAGCAGTTCTTC; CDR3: CASSSHSSTSYNEQFF
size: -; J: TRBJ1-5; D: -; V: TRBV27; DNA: TGTGCCAGCAGTTTAATGTGGGGGCCTAATCAGCCCCAGCATTTT; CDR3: CASSLMWGPNQPQHF
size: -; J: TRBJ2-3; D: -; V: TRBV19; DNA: TGTGCCAGTAGTATTACTCCTAGGAATACGCAGTATTTT; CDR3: CASSITPRNTQYF
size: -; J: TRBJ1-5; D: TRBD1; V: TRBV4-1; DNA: TGCGCCAGCAGCTCACAAGGGGGCGGGACAGAGAATCAGCCCCAGCATTTT; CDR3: CASSSQGGGTENQPQHF
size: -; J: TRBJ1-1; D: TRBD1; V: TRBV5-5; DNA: TGTGCCAGCAGCTTGGTGACAGGGCCGGGTGAAGCTTTCTTT; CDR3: CASSLVTGPGEAFF
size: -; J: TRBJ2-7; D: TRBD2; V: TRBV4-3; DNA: TGCGCCAGCAGCGCCGGGACTAGCGGTACCTACGAGCAGTACTTC; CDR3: CASSAGTSGTYEQYF
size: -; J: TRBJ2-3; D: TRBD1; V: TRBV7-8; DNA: TGTGCCAGCAGCTGGGGGACAGGGTTGCCAGATACGCAGTATTTT; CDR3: CASSWGTGLPDTQYF
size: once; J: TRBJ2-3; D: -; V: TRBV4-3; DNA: TGCGCCAGCAGCCAAGCTAGCTCAGATACGCAGTATTTT; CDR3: CASSQASSDTQYF
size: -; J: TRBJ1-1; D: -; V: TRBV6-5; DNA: TGTGCCAGCAGTTACTCGGTTTCGGGGAACACTGAAGCTTTCTTT; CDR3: CASSYSVSGNTEAFF
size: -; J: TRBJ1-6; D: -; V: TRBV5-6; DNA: TGTGCCAGCAGCGCGTATAATTCACCCCTCCACTTT; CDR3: CASSAYNSPLHF
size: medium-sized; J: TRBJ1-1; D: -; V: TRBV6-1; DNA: TGTGCCACCGAGTTTACGGCAGGGATGAACACTGAAGCTTTCTTT; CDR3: CATEFTAGMNTEAFF
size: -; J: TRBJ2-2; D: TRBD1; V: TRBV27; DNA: TGTGCCAGCGGTGGGGGACAGGTCCTGAACACCGGGGAGCTGTTTTTT; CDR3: CASGGGQVLNTGELFF
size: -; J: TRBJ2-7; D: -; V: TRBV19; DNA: TGTGCCAGTAGTATACGGTTGGAGTTGGGGCACGAGCAGTACTTC; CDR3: CASSIRLELGHEQYF
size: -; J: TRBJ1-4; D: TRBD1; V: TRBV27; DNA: TGTGCCAGCAGTGAAACCGGGACAGGGCATGAAAAACTGTTTTTT; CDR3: CASSETGTGHEKLFF
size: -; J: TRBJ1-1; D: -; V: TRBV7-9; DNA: TGTGCCAGCAGCCCCCGGGACTCCATGGAAGCTTTCTTT; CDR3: CASSPRDSMEAFF
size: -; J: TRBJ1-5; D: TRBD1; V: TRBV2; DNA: TGTGCCAGCAGTCTCGGACAGGGAGTAAATCAGCCCCAGCATTTT; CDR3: CASSLGQGVNQPQHF
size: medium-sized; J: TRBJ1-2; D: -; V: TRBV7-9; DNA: TGTGCCAGCAGCCAGTGGGTCGGTGGCCCAGGAAGTGGCTACACCTTC; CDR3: CASSQWVGGPGSGYTF
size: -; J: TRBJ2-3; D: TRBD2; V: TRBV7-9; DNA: TGTGCCAGCAGCACACTAGCGGGAGTTGTCACGCAGTATTTT; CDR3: CASSTLAGVVTQYF
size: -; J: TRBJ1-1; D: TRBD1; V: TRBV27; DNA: TGTGCCAGCAGTTTCGGGACAGGGGAAGCTTTCTTT; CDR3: CASSFGTGEAFF
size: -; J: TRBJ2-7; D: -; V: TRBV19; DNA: TGTGCCAGTAGTGGGGGGGACAGAAACTACGAGCAGTACTTC; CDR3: CASSGGDRNYEQYF
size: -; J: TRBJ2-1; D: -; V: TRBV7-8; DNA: TGTGCCAGCAGCTTAGTTGCTACCGGGAATAATGAGCAGTTCTTC; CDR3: CASSLVATGNNEQFF
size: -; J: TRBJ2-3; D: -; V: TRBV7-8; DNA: TGTGCCAGCAGCCAGAGGAGTGGTAGCGGTTACACAGATACGCAGTATTTT; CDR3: CASSQRSGSGYTDTQYF
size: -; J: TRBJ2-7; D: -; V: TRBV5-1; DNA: TGCGCCAGCGCCTTGGGGGAGCAATACGAGCAGTACTTC; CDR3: CASALGEQYEQYF
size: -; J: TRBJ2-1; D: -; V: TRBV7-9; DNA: TGTGCCAGCAGCCCCCCTCCTAGCTCCTACAATGAGCAGTTCTTC; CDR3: CASSPPPSSYNEQFF
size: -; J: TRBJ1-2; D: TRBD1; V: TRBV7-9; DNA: TGTGCCAGCAGCACCAAACTCGGGACAGGGGCCCTTTGGGCAGGCTACACCTTC; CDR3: CASSTKLGTGALWAGYTF
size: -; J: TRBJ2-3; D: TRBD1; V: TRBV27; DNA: TGTGCCAGCGCAGGACAGGGGGCGACAGATACGCAGTATTTT; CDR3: CASAGQGATDTQYF
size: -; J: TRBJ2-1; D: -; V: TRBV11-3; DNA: TGTGCCAGCAGCCCTGGACTCGGGTACAATGAGCAGTTCTTC; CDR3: CASSPGLGYNEQFF
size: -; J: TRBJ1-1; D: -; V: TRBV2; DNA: TGTGCCAGCAGGGATGAAGGCGCCAACACTGAAGCTTTCTTT; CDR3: CASRDEGANTEAFF
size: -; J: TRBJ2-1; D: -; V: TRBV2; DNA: TGTGCCAGCAGTGAATCCCCGGACAGCTACAATGAGCAGTTCTTC; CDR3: CASSESPDSYNEQFF
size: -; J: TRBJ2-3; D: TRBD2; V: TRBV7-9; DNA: TGTGCCAGCAGCTCGACTAGCGGGGAGGTAGATACGCAGTATTTT; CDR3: CASSSTSGEVDTQYF
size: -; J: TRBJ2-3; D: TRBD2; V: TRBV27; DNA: TGTGCCAGCAGTTCAGGACTAGCGACTAGCACAGATACGCAGTATTTT; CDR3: CASSSGLATSTDTQYF
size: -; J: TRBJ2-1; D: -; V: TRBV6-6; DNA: TGTGCCAGCAGTTACTCGTTCGGGGGTATGTCACTTGAGCAGTTCTTC; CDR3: CASSYSFGGMSLEQFF
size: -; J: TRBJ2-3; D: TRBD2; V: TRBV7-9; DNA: TGTGCCAGCAGCCATCTTGGGGGGGAGGCAGATACGCAGTATTTT; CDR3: CASSHLGGEADTQYF
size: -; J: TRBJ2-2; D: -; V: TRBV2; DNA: TGTGCCAGCAGTGAGTCCGGGGCCTGGCTGAGCACCGGGGAGCTGTTTTTT; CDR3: CASSESGAWLSTGELFF
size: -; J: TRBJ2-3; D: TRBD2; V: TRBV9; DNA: TGTGCCAGCAGCGTAGCTTGGGCTAGCGGGGGGGGCCGCGCAGATACGCAGTATTTT; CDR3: CASSVAWASGGGRADTQYF
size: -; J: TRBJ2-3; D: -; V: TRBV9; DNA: TGTGCCAGCAGCGTAGGGGGTCAACCAAGGGAAACGCAGTATTTT; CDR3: CASSVGGQPRETQYF
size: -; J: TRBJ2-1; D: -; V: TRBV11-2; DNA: TGTGCCAGCAGCTCTCCCCCCTACAATGAGCAGTTCTTC; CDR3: CASSSPPYNEQFF
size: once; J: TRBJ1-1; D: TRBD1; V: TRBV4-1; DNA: TGCGCCAGCAGCCATGGGGGACAGCTTGGGAGCACTGAAGCTTTCTTT; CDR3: CASSHGGQLGSTEAFF
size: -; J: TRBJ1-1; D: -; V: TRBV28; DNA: TGTGCCAGCAGCCCGAGCATGAACACTGAAGCTTTCTTT; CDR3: CASSPSMNTEAFF
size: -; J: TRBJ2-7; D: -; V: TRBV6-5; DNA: TGTGCCAGCAGTTACGGGCTTTCCTATGAGCAGTACTTC; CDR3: CASSYGLSYEQYF
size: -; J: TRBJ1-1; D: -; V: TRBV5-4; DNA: TGTGCCAGCAGCTTGCTTGAAATGAACACTGAAGCTTTCTTT; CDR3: CASSLLEMNTEAFF
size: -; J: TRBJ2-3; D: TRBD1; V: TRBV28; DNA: TGTGCCAGCAGTTGGGGACAGGGGGTAAGGGCAGATACGCAGTATTTT; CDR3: CASSWGQGVRADTQYF
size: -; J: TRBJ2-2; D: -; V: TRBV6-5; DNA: TGTGCCAGCAAGTTGTGGCAGGGAAACACCGGGGAGCTGTTTTTT; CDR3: CASKLWQGNTGELFF
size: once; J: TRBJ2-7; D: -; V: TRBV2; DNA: TGTGCCAGCAGTATCAACAGGCAACTCAGATTTTCCTACGAGCAGTACTTC; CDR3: CASSINRQLRFSYEQYF
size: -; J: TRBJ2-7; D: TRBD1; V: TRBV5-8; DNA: TGTGCCAGCAGCTCCTTTCGACAGGGCTACGAGCAGTACTTC; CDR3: CASSSFRQGYEQYF
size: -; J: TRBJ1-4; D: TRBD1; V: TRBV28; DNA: TGTGCCAGCAGTTTTTCGAGGGGGCTGATTGAAAAACTGTTTTTT; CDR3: CASSFSRGLIEKLFF
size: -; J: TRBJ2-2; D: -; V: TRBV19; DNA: TGTGCCAGTAGTACCGGGTCCGGGGAGCTGTTTTTT; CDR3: CASSTGSGELFF
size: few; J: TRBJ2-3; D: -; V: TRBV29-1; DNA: TGCAGCGTTAAGGGCAGCGGCGGCACAGATACGCAGTATTTT; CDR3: CSVKGSGGTDTQYF
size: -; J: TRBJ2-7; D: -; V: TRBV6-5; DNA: TGTGCCAGCAGTCTCCGAGGACAGCCCTACGAGCAGTACTTC; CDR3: CASSLRGQPYEQYF